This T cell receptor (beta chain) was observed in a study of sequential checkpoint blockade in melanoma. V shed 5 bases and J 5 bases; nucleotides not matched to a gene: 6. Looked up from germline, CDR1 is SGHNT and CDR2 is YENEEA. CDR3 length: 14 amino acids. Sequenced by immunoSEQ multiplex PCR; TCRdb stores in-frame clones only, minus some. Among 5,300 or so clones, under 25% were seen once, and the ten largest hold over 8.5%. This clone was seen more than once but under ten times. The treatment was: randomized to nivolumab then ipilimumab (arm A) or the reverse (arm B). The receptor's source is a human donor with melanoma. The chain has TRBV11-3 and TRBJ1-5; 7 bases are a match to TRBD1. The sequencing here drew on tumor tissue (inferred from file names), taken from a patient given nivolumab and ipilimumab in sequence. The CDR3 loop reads CASSRQGGDQPQHF. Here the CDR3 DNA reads TGTGCCAGCAGCAGACAGGGAGGTGATCAGCCCCAGCATTTT.